The 8 T cell receptor beta chains below were found in one sample sequenced in a study of CD8+CD57+ T cells in acquired aplastic anemia. Genomic DNA, serving as template, underwent TCR beta VDJ and CDR3 profiling. Each CDR3 protein gets one entry after TCRdb re-called the reads with MiXCR. The data show around 170,000 distinct CDR3 sequences, roughly 63% seen once. Material for sequencing was sorted CD4+, CD8+, or CD8+CD57+ T cells (not recorded which) from PBMCs. Receptors originate from a human donor in good health.

This clonotype has at least ten counts. The chain uses TRBV7-9 and TRBJ2-1; 9 nucleotides align to TRBD2. Per germline, CDR1 SEHNR and CDR2 FQNEAQ (reference sequence). The length of the CDR3 is 16 residues. The junction had 10 bases not matched to a gene; V was cut back by 3 bases and J by 7 bases. The CDR3 coding sequence is TGTGCCAGCAGCTTTCCATCTGCGGGAGGGGGGAATGAGCAGTTCTTC. It yields the protein CASSFPSAGGGNEQFF.

Details on this clonotype: As the CDR3 is not closed by the conserved phenylalanine or tryptophan, this likely results from a read error. V and J are TRBV2 and TRBJ1-4; TRBD1 matches at 9 bases. The length of the CDR3 is 17 residues. In germline, CDR1 is SNHLY, CDR2 FYNNEI. CDR3 sequence: CASSEGDRVFANEKLFL. The CDR3 region has the DNA TGTGCCAGCAGTGAAGGGGACAGGGTATTCGCTAATGAGAAACTGTTTCTT.

The chain couples TRBV20-1 to TRBJ2-7; D is unresolved. Germline lookup yields CDR1 DFQATT and CDR2 SNEGSKA (reference sequence). This CDR3 spans 13 amino acids. The V end lost 6 bases, the J end lost 4 bases, and 16 bases lay between the germline ends. The CDR3 DNA reads TGCAGTGCCCCCTCGCGGTCCCCTTACGAGCAGTACTTC. Translation: CSAPSRSPYEQYF.

This chain links TRBV20-1 with TRBJ1-1; D is unresolved. Germline CDR1 DFQATT, CDR2 SNEGSKA (reference sequence). The CDR3 loop spans 14 amino acids. V lost 3 bases and J 2 bases, leaving 13 bases between the germline ends. The CDR3 DNA follows: TGCAGTGCTAGTTCGCGGCAGGCTAACACTGAAGCTTTCTTT. Encoded protein: CSASSRQANTEAFF.

The V gene is TRBV7-2, the J gene TRBJ2-5; 7 nucleotides agree with TRBD1. Germline V gives CDR1 SGHTA, CDR2 FQGNSA. The V gene end was trimmed by 1 base and the J gene end by 3 bases; junction bases not matched to a gene: 2. The CDR3 is made up of 14 amino acids. CDR3 nucleotide sequence: TGTGCCAGCAGCTTAGACAGGGGAAAAGAGACCCAGTACTTC. This codes for CASSLDRGKETQYF.

The chain employs TRBV6-1 and TRBJ1-1; possibly TRBD1 for D (5 bases). Germline V gene lookup returns CDR1 MNHNS and CDR2 SASEGT. Trimming left V 2 bases short and J 9 bases short, with 16 bases between. The CDR3 totals 14 residues. CDR3 DNA sequence: TGTGCCAGCAGTGAACCCACAAACGGGGGGAAAGCTTTCTTT. This gives the protein CASSEPTNGGKAFF.

J is TRBJ1-2 and V is TRBV7-2, with a possible D match to TRBD1 (5 bases). The CDR3 is 12 residues long. V was clipped by 4 bases and J by 7 bases, with 10 bases between them. The germline gives CDR1 SGHTA, CDR2 FQGNSA. For the CDR3, the DNA is TGTGCCAGCAGCTCCCTGACAGTTGGCTACACCTTC. It translates to CASSSLTVGYTF. Full variable domain (missing parts from reference TRBV7-2 and TRBJ1-2): GAGVSQSPSNKVTEKGKDVELRCDPISGHTALYWYRQSLGQGLEFLIYFQGNSAPDKSGLPSDRFSAERTGGSVSTLTIQRTQQEDSAVYLCASSSLTVGYTFGSGTRLTVV.

V is TRBV7-8 and J is TRBJ2-5; 8 bases align to TRBD2. Germline V gene lookup returns CDR1 SGHVS and CDR2 FQNEAQ. The CDR3 covers 17 residues. The trim removed 2 bases at V and 4 bases at J, leaving 12 bases unmatched. The CDR3 is CASSLNAPGLGAETQYF. Here the CDR3 DNA reads TGTGCCAGCAGCTTAAATGCACCGGGACTAGGGGCAGAGACCCAGTACTTC.